This T cell receptor (beta chain) was recorded in a study of chemoradiotherapy in HPV16-positive cancers. As for the study in general: Candidate HPV-specific T-cell clones and common TCR motifs came from functional assays in a couple of HPV16-positive patients. Regarding the study as a whole: Only a couple of HPV16-positive patients supplied the functional HPV-specificity definition.

The repertoire was sequenced with immunoSEQ multiplex PCR; TCRdb's copy has only in-frame clones and lacks some. The sample includes fewer than 20,000 clones, around 84% seen only once; the top ten take roughly 3.7%. In germline, CDR1 is LGHNA, CDR2 YNFKEQ. The CDR3 totals 15 residues. J lost 4 bases, V lost 4 bases, and 9 bases had no gene match. Comment on this clone: The antigen is not known.

The chain has TRBV4-2 and TRBJ1-2, with 7 nucleotides matching TRBD1. Sequences were derived from blood, sampled from a patient who underwent chemoradiotherapy. The sequence was obtained from a human donor with HPV-associated anogenital cancer. CDR3 DNA: TGTGCCAGCAGCCCCCGGACAGGATCCGTCTATGGCTACACCTTC. Translation gives CASSPRTGSVYGYTF.